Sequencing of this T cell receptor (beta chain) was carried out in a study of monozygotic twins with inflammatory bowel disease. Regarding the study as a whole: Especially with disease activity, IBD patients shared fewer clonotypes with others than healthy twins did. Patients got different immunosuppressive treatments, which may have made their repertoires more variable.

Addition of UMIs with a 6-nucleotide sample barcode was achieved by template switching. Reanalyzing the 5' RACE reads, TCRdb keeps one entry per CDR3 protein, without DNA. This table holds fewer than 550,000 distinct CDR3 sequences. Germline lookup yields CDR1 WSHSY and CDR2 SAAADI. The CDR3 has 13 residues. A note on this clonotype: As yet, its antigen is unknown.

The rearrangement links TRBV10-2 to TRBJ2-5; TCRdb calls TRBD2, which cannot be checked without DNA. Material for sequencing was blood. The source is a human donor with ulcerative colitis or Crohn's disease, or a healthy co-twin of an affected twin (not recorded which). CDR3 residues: CASLRAGGETQYF.